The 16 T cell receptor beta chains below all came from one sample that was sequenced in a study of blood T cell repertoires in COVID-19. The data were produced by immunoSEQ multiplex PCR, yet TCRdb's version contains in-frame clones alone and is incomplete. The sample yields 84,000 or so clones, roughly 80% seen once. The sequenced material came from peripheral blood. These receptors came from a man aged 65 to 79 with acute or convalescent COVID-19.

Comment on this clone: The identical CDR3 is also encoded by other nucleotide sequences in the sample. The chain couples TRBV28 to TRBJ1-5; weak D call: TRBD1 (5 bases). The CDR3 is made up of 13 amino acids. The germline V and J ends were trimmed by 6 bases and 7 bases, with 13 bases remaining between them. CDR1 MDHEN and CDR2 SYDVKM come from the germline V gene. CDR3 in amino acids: CASRLQGEQPQHF. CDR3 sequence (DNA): TGTGCCAGCAGGCTCCAGGGTGAGCAGCCCCAGCATTTT.

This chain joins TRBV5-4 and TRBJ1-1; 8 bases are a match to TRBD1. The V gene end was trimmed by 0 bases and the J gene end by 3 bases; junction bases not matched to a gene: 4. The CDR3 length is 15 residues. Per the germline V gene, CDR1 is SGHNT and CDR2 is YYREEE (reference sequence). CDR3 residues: CASSLVRTGHTEAFF. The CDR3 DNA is TGTGCCAGCAGCTTGGTTAGGACAGGGCACACTGAAGCTTTCTTT.

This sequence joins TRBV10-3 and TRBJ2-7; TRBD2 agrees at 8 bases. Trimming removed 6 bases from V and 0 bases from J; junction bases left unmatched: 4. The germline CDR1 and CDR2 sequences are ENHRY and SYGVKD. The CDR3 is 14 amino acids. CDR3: CAIRLTSDSYEQYF. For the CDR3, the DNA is TGTGCCATCAGACTGACTAGCGACTCCTACGAGCAGTACTTC.

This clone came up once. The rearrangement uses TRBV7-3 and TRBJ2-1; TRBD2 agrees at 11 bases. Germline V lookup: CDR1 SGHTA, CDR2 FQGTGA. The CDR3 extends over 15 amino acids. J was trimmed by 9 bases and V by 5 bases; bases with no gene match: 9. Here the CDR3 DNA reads TGTGCCAGCAGCCCTAGCGGGGGGACCCTAGGTGAGCAGTTCTTC. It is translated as CASSPSGGTLGEQFF.

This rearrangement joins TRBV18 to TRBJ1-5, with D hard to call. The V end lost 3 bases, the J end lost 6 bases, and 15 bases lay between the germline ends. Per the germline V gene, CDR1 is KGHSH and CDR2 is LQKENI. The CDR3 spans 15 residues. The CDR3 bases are TGTGCCAGCTCACCTCCGGACCTAGCGGGTCAGCCCCAGCATTTT. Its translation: CASSPPDLAGQPQHF.

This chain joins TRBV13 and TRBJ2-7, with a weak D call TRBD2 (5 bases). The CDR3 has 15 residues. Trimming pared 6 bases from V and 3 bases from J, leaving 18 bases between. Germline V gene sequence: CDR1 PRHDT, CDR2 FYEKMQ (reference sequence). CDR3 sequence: CASSSSPGSYYEQYV. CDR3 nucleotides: TGTGCCAGCAGTTCGAGCCCGGGATCTTACTACGAGCAGTACGTC.

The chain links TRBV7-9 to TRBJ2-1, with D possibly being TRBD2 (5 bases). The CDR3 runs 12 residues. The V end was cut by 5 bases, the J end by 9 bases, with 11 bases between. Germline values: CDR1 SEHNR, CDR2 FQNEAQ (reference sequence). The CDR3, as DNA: TGTGCCAGCAGCGTATTCGGGGTTGAGCAGTTCTTC. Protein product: CASSVFGVEQFF.

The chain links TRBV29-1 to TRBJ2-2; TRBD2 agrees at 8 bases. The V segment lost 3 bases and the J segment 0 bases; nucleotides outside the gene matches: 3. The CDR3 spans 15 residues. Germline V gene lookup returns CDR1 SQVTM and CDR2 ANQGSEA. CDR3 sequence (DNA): TGCAGCGTTGAGGGAGCGGGGGCGAACACCGGGGAGCTGTTTTTT. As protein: CSVEGAGANTGELFF.

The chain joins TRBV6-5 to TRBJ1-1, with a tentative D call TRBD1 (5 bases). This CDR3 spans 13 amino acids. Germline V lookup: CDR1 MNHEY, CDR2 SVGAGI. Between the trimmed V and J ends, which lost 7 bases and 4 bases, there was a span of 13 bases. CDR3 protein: CASTPRGGTEAFF. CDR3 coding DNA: TGTGCCAGCACTCCCCGGGGGGGCACTGAAGCTTTCTTT.

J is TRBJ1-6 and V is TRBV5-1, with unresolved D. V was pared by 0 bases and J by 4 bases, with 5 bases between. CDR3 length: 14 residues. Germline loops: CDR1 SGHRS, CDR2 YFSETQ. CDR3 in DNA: TGCGCCAGCAGCTTGGACGGGTATAATTCACCCCTCCACTTT. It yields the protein CASSLDGYNSPLHF.

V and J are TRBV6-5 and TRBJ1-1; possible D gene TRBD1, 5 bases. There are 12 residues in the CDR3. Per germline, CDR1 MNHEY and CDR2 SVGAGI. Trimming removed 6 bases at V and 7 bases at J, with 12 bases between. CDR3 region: CASSQGRSEAFF. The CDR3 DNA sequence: TGTGCCAGCAGCCAGGGTAGGAGTGAAGCTTTCTTT.

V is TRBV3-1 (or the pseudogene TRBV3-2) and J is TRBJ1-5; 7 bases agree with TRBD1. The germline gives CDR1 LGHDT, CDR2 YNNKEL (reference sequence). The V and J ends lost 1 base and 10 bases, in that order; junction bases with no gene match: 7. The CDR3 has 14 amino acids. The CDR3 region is CASSQGPTGVPQHF. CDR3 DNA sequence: TGTGCCAGCAGCCAAGGACCCACAGGGGTACCCCAGCATTTT.

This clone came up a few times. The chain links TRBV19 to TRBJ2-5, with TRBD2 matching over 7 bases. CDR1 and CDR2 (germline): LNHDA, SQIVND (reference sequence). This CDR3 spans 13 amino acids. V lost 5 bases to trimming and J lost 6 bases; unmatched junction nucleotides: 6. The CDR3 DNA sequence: TGTGCCAGTAGTCTCGGACTAGGGAAGACCCAGTACTTC. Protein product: CASSLGLGKTQYF.

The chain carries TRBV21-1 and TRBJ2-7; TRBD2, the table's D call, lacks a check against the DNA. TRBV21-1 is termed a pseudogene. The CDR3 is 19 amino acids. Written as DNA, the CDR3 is TGTGCCAGCAGCAAAAAACTAGCGGGGGGCCCAACGCCCCTATACGAGCAGTACGTC. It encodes CASSKKLAGGPTPLYEQYV.

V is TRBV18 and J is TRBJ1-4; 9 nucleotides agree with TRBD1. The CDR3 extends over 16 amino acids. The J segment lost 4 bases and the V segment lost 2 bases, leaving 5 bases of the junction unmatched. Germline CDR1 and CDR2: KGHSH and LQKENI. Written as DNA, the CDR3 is TGTGCCAGCTCACCAGCAACAGGGGGCAATAATGAAAAACTGTTTTTT. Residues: CASSPATGGNNEKLFF.

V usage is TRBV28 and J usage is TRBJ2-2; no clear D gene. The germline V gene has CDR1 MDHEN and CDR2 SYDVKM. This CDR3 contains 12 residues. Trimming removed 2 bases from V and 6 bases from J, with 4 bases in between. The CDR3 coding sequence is TGTGCCAGCAGTTTAAACTCCGGGGAGCTGTTTTTT. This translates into CASSLNSGELFF.